This T cell receptor beta chain was captured in a study of control samples from healthy donors and cancer patients. CDR1 is LNHNV and CDR2 is YYDKDF in the germline V gene (reference sequence). Trimming pared 0 bases from V and 3 bases from J, leaving 14 bases between. This CDR3 has 16 residues. TCRdb keeps only in-frame clones here, not all; method: immunoSEQ multiplex PCR. The sample lists more than 140,000 clones, less than 95% seen once, with more than 6.5% in the top ten. Source material: blood. The receptor comes from a man between 18 and 35 years old in good health. V gene TRBV15 combines with J gene TRBJ1-1, with D possibly matching TRBD1 (6 bases). This CDR3 is CATSRDWYRVDTEAFF. In nucleotides, the CDR3 is TGTGCCACCAGCAGAGATTGGTACAGGGTGGACACTGAAGCTTTCTTT.